This T cell receptor (beta chain) was sequenced for a study of cytotoxic CD8 clonotypes in ibrutinib-treated CLL. This CDR3 is built from 13 residues. Trimming stripped 3 bases from V and 5 bases from J, with 10 bases between. The germline V gene encodes CDR1 MRHNA and CDR2 SNTAGT. TCRdb's table, derived via immunoSEQ multiplex PCR, lists solely in-frame clones and lacks some. There are approximately 300,000 clones in the sample; 80% occur only once, and more than 6% lies in the top ten. The TCR sequence derives from a human donor with chronic lymphocytic leukemia. This specimen was PBMCs, taken before ibrutinib treatment. This chain joins TRBV6-4 and TRBJ2-5; D is perhaps TRBD1 (5 bases). The CDR3 sequence: CASSENSGETQYF. The CDR3 DNA is TGTGCCAGCAGTGAAAACTCAGGGGAGACCCAGTACTTC.